The rows below give T cell receptor beta chains drawn from one sample of a study of cytomegalovirus exposure and HLA in healthy donors. Sequencing used immunoSEQ multiplex PCR; TCRdb keeps in-frame clones, though not all of them. The profile shows a few hundred thousand clones, about 89% of them singletons. Sample: PBMCs. Receptors originate from a woman under 30 in good health and CMV-seronegative. Both conserved end residues are part of each CDR3. D genes are given only for firm matches. Size tells how often a clone was seen (once, few, many) or the class of an expanded clone, and some rows leave it out.

j_call,clone_size,d_call,v_call,cdr3_aa,cdr3_nt
TRBJ1-2,NA,NA,TRBV6-5,CASSYSEGRGYTF,TGTGCCAGCAGTTACTCCGAGGGCCGGGGCTACACCTTC
TRBJ1-2,NA,TRBD1,TRBV9,CASSAPQGVAYGYTF,TGTGCCAGCAGCGCCCCACAGGGGGTGGCCTATGGCTACACCTTC
TRBJ2-4,NA,TRBD1,TRBV7-2,CASSLALQGRRAKNIQYF,TGTGCCAGCAGCTTAGCCCTACAGGGGAGAAGGGCCAAAAACATTCAGTACTTC
TRBJ1-1,NA,NA,TRBV2,CASSEFRSNTEAFF,TGTGCCAGCAGTGAATTCAGGTCGAACACTGAAGCTTTCTTT
TRBJ2-2,NA,NA,TRBV25-1,CASSGPDAVAGNTGELFF,TGTGCCAGCAGTGGACCGGACGCCGTGGCGGGAAACACCGGGGAGCTGTTTTTT
TRBJ2-7,NA,TRBD2,TRBV13,CASSPPPSGGIREQYF,TGTGCCAGCAGCCCCCCCCCTAGCGGGGGGATCCGGGAGCAGTACTTC
TRBJ2-5,few,NA,TRBV4-3,CASSQDRETQYF,TGCGCCAGCAGCCAAGACAGGGAGACCCAGTACTTC
TRBJ2-7,NA,TRBD2,TRBV27,CASSSPGLAALEQYF,TGTGCCAGCAGCTCACCGGGACTAGCGGCGCTCGAGCAGTACTTC
TRBJ1-1,NA,TRBD1,TRBV6-5,CASSYWGQGTEAFF,TGTGCCAGCAGTTATTGGGGACAGGGCACTGAAGCTTTCTTT
TRBJ2-3,NA,TRBD2,TRBV6-6,CASSPASGRGGDTQYF,TGTGCCAGCAGCCCCGCTAGCGGGAGGGGGGGGGATACGCAGTATTTT
TRBJ1-5,NA,TRBD1,TRBV27,CASSSRATGGSNQPQHF,TGTGCCAGCAGTTCCAGAGCGACAGGGGGGAGCAATCAGCCCCAGCATTTT
TRBJ2-7,NA,TRBD2,TRBV5-4,CASSQRGDEQYF,TGTGCCAGCAGCCAGCGGGGGGACGAGCAGTACTTC
TRBJ2-2,NA,TRBD1,TRBV23-1,CASSRRQGASTGELFF,TGCGCCAGCAGTCGCCGACAGGGGGCGAGTACCGGGGAGCTGTTTTTT
TRBJ1-1,NA,TRBD1,TRBV11-3,CASSLRQGILSEAFF,TGTGCCAGCAGCTTGAGACAGGGTATTTTGTCTGAAGCTTTCTTT
TRBJ2-5,NA,NA,TRBV4-3,CASSQAHGETQYF,TGCGCCAGCAGCCAAGCCCACGGAGAGACCCAGTACTTC
TRBJ2-5,NA,TRBD2,TRBV5-1,CASSLLAGVLASETQYF,TGCGCCAGCAGCTTGTTGGCGGGAGTTCTAGCGTCGGAGACCCAGTACTTC
TRBJ1-1,NA,NA,TRBV27,CASSGQMNTEAFF,TGTGCCAGCAGTGGGCAGATGAACACTGAAGCTTTCTTT